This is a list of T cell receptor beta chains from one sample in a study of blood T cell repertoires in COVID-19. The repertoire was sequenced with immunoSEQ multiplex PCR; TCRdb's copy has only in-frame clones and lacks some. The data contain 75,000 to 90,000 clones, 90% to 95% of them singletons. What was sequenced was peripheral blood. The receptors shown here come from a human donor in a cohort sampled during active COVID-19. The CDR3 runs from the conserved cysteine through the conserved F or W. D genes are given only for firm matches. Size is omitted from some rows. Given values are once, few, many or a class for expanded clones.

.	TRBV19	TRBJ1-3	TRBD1	TGTGCCAGTAGTCCCCGGGACAGGGGGAACACCATATATTTT	CASSPRDRGNTIYF
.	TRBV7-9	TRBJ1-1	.	TGTGCCAGCAGCTTAGTAGTGAACACTGAAGCTTTCTTT	CASSLVVNTEAFF
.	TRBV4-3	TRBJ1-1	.	TGCGCCAGCAGCCAATCACAGGGCAGGACTGAAGCTTTCTTT	CASSQSQGRTEAFF
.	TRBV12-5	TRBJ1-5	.	TGTGCTAGTGGGGGGGACACTTACAATCAGCCCCAGCATTTT	CASGGDTYNQPQHF
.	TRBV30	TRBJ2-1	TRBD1	TGTGCCTGGAGTGTGGGACAGGGGGTCAATGAGCAGTTCTTC	CAWSVGQGVNEQFF
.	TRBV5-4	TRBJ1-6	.	TGTGCCAGCAGCTTGGCCCAGGGGCCGCTTAATAATTCACCCCTCCACTTT	CASSLAQGPLNNSPLHF
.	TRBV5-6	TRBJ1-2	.	TGTGCCAGCAGCCCCTGGGGCCGAGAAAACTATGGCTACACCTTC	CASSPWGRENYGYTF
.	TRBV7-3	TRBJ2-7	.	TGTGCCAGCAGCTTAACTATCCTAGCCGCTCCCCACGAGCAGTACTTC	CASSLTILAAPHEQYF
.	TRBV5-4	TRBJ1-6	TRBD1	TGTGCCAGCAGCTTGGACGGGACAGCAGTTGGCTCCTATAATTCACCCCTCCACTTT	CASSLDGTAVGSYNSPLHF
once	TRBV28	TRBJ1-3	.	TGTGCCAGCAGTCTCCGATTCGGCACCATATATTTT	CASSLRFGTIYF
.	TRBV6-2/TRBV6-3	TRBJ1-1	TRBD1	TGTGCCAGCAGTTACTTGGGGGACAGGGCCGCTTTCTTT	CASSYLGDRAAFF
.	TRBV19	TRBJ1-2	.	TGTGCCAGTAGTTTTGGGACATCACAAGACCTTGGCTACACCTTC	CASSFGTSQDLGYTF
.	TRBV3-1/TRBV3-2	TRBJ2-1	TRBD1	TGTGCCAGCAGGAAATCAGGGACAGCCTACAATGAGCAGTTCTTC	CASRKSGTAYNEQFF
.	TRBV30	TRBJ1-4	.	TGTGCCTGCCAGACAGATGAAAAACTGTTTTTT	CACQTDEKLFF
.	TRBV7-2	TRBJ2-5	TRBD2	TGTGCCAGCAGCTTACGGCCGCCAGGGACTACCGACCAAGAGACCCAGTACTTC	CASSLRPPGTTDQETQYF
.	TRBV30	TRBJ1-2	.	TGTGCCTGGAGAGGAGACCGGAGAAACTATGGCTACACCTTC	CAWRGDRRNYGYTF
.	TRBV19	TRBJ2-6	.	TGTGCCAGTAGCATCCCGGTAGCCGGGGCCAACGTCCTGACTTTC	CASSIPVAGANVLTF
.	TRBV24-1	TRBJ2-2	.	TGTGCCACCAGTGATTCGGGGGGCGCGTTGGACACCGGGGAGCTGTTTTTT	CATSDSGGALDTGELFF
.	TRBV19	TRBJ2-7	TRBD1	TGTGCCAGTAACTGGGACAGTTCCTACGAGCAGTACTTC	CASNWDSSYEQYF
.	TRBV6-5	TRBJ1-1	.	TGTGCCAGCGGGCGGGACCTCGGGGAAGCTTTCTTT	CASGRDLGEAFF
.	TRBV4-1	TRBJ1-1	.	TGCGCCAGCAGCCAAAGCGGGCAGAACACTGAAGCTTTCTTT	CASSQSGQNTEAFF
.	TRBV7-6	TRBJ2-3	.	TGTGCCAGCAGCCCTCCTGACGGCGGCAGCACAGATACGCAGTATTTT	CASSPPDGGSTDTQYF
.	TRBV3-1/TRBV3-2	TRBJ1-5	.	TGTGCCAGCAGCCAAGGAGGTGCGGGACCCTCGGGTCAGCCCCAGCATTTT	CASSQGGAGPSGQPQHF
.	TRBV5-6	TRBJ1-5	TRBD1	TGTGCCAGCAGCTTTGGACAGGTCAATCAGCCCCAGCATTTT	CASSFGQVNQPQHF
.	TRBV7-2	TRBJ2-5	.	TGTGCCAGCAGCTTAGCTCGGCGGGGACCTTGGCCCCAGTACTTC	CASSLARRGPWPQYF
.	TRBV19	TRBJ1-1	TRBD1	TGTGCCAGTAGTACCGACAGGGGAGGAGTGGCTGAAGCTTTCTTT	CASSTDRGGVAEAFF
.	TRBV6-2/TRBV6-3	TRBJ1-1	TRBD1	TGTGCCAGCAGTTACGGACAGGCACCTTTGAACACTGAAGCTTTCTTT	CASSYGQAPLNTEAFF
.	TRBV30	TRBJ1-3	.	TGTGCCTGGAGTGGACAGCCTGGAAACACCATATATTTT	CAWSGQPGNTIYF
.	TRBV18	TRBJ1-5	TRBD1	TGTGCCAGCTCACCGGGACAGGGATCTTTCTTAATCAATCAGCCCCAGCATTTT	CASSPGQGSFLINQPQHF
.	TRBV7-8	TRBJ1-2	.	TGTGCCAGCAGCTTAGGGTGGGGGCGCGATGGCTACACCTTC	CASSLGWGRDGYTF
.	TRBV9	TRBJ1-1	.	TGTGCCAGCAGCGTAGACGCCCGGTTAAACACTGAAGCTTTCTTT	CASSVDARLNTEAFF
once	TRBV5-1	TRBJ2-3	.	TGCGCCAGCAGCTTGGCCCTACTAGGCCTTCGGGATACGCAGTATTTT	CASSLALLGLRDTQYF
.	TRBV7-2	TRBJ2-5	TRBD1	TGTGCCAGCAGCCCGTGGGACAGCGAGGGGACCCAGTACTTC	CASSPWDSEGTQYF
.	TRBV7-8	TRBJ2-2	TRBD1	TGTGCCAGCAGCTTAGTGCCGACAGGGCAATTGAACACCGGGGAGCTGTTTTTT	CASSLVPTGQLNTGELFF
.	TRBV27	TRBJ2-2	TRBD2	TGTGCCAGCAGTTTATCGGCGGGGGGGCTTCACGGGGAGCTGTTTTTT	CASSLSAGGLHGELFF
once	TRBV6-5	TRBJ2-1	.	TGTGCCAGCAAGAAAGCGGGTATATACAATGAGCAGTTCTTC	CASKKAGIYNEQFF
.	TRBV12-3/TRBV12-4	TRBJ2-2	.	TGTGCCAGCAGTTTGTTGAACACGCTGTTTTTT	CASSLLNTLFF
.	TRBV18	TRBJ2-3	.	TGTGCCAGCTCACCTTTGGGCGTCACAGATACGCAGTATTTT	CASSPLGVTDTQYF
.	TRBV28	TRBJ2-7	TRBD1	TGTGCCAGCAGGGCTTGGACAGGCGCCTACGAGCAGTACTTC	CASRAWTGAYEQYF
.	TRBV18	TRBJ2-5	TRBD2	TGTGCCAGCTCACCCGGGGGGGGAGAGACCCAGTACTTC	CASSPGGGETQYF
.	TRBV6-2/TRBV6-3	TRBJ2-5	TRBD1	TGTGCCAGCAGTTACTTACAGGGGGGAGAGACCCAGTACTTC	CASSYLQGGETQYF
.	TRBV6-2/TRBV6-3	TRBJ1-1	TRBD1	TGTGCCAGCAGTTACCGGGGGACAGGGACTGAAGCTTTCTTT	CASSYRGTGTEAFF